Listed below are T cell receptor beta chains from one sample, sequenced in a study of vaccination and CD4 T cells after COVID-19. No cognate antigen is known for these TCRs. TCRdb re-called the PCR reads through MiXCR, storing one row per CDR3 protein. The table shows about 12,000 distinct CDR3 sequences, with around 30% occurring only once. Sequencing was performed on cultured CD4+ T cells from blood. The receptor source for this set is a human donor with COVID-19. The CDR3 runs from the conserved cysteine through the conserved F or W. Fields, in order: J gene, clone size, V gene, D gene, CDR3 protein, CDR3 DNA. A D gene is named only where the DNA matches it firmly. The size field is filled for only some rows; it gives once, few, many or a size class.

TRBJ2-7,.,TRBV7-9,TRBD1,CATSRGDRAYEQYF,TGTGCCACCAGCCGCGGGGACAGGGCTTACGAGCAGTACTTC
TRBJ1-1,.,TRBV12-3/TRBV12-4,.,CASTTRGGTEAFF,TGTGCCAGCACAACCAGGGGCGGAACTGAAGCTTTCTTT
TRBJ2-7,few,TRBV6-1,.,CASNLLGATYEQYF,TGTGCCAGCAACCTGTTGGGGGCCACCTACGAGCAGTACTTC
TRBJ2-3,few,TRBV27,.,CASSLSEPRGTDTQYF,TGTGCCAGCAGTCTCTCAGAGCCCCGAGGTACAGATACGCAGTATTTT
TRBJ1-5,medium-sized,TRBV2,.,CASSEAAGGGGGPQHF,TGTGCCAGCAGTGAAGCGGCTGGGGGCGGGGGGGGGCCCCAGCATTTT
TRBJ2-3,.,TRBV18,.,CASSPSTDTQYF,TGTGCCAGCTCACCATCCACAGATACGCAGTATTTT
TRBJ2-1,few,TRBV12-3/TRBV12-4,.,CASSLAGGPYNEQFF,TGTGCCAGCAGTTTAGCGGGGGGGCCCTACAATGAGCAGTTCTTC
TRBJ1-5,.,TRBV7-9,.,CASSYDGNQPQHF,TGTGCCAGCAGCTACGACGGGAATCAGCCCCAGCATTTT
TRBJ2-3,.,TRBV7-9,.,CASSTFSADTQYF,TGTGCCAGCAGCACCTTCTCCGCAGATACGCAGTATTTT
TRBJ1-2,.,TRBV6-2/TRBV6-3,.,CANKNGGEPLYGYTF,TGTGCCAACAAAAACGGGGGGGAACCCCTCTATGGCTACACCTTC
TRBJ2-7,.,TRBV11-2,.,CASSPSHEQYF,TGTGCCAGCAGCCCCTCGCACGAGCAGTACTTC
TRBJ2-1,.,TRBV18,.,CASSPGKDEQFF,TGTGCCAGCTCACCAGGTAAGGACGAGCAGTTCTTC
TRBJ2-1,.,TRBV6-1,.,CASLKQGGRYNEQFF,TGTGCCAGCCTGAAACAGGGGGGGAGGTACAATGAGCAGTTCTTC
TRBJ2-7,.,TRBV9,.,CASSPGLAGYEQYF,TGTGCCAGCAGCCCTGGTCTAGCAGGCTACGAGCAGTACTTC
TRBJ2-5,.,TRBV5-1,.,CASSSGAGETQYF,TGCGCCAGCTCCTCGGGAGCTGGCGAGACCCAGTACTTC
TRBJ1-1,.,TRBV20-1,.,CSARHPASLNTEAFF,TGCAGTGCTAGACATCCAGCCTCGTTGAACACTGAAGCTTTCTTT
TRBJ1-2,.,TRBV11-2,.,CASSLTGTGKYYGYTF,TGTGCCAGCAGCTTAACAGGCACAGGGAAATACTATGGCTACACCTTC
TRBJ2-5,few,TRBV20-1,TRBD1,CSATGTGGSETQYF,TGCAGTGCTACCGGGACAGGGGGCTCAGAGACCCAGTACTTC
TRBJ1-5,.,TRBV28,TRBD1,CASSLGTGRAPSNQPQHF,TGTGCCAGCAGTCTCGGGACAGGGAGGGCTCCTAGCAATCAGCCCCAGCATTTT
TRBJ2-1,once,TRBV6-4,TRBD1,CASKGQGANNEQFF,TGTGCCAGCAAAGGACAGGGGGCCAACAATGAGCAGTTCTTC
TRBJ1-5,.,TRBV7-2,.,CASSLDATNQPQHF,TGTGCCAGCAGCTTAGACGCCACCAATCAGCCCCAGCATTTT
TRBJ1-5,.,TRBV7-2,TRBD1,CASSKDRAGNQPQHF,TGTGCCAGCAGCAAAGACAGGGCTGGCAATCAGCCCCAGCATTTT
TRBJ2-5,few,TRBV20-1,.,CSVTRGQETQYF,TGCAGTGTCACCCGGGGGCAAGAGACCCAGTACTTC
TRBJ1-5,.,TRBV5-8,.,CASSLGLTWQPQHF,TGTGCCAGCAGCTTGGGCCTCACATGGCAGCCCCAGCATTTT
TRBJ1-1,.,TRBV5-4,TRBD1,CARSPTGVWTEAFF,TGTGCCAGGAGCCCGACAGGGGTCTGGACTGAAGCTTTCTTT
TRBJ1-6,.,TRBV5-4,.,CASSEAGRTYNSPLHF,TGTGCCAGCAGCGAGGCGGGGCGGACCTATAATTCACCCCTCCACTTT
TRBJ2-2,few,TRBV7-3,TRBD1,CASSRDRTDTGELFF,TGTGCCAGCAGCCGGGACAGGACCGACACCGGGGAGCTGTTTTTT
TRBJ2-7,.,TRBV7-9,.,CASSPHRADGYSEQYF,TGTGCCAGCAGCCCACACCGGGCGGATGGTTATAGTGAGCAGTACTTC
TRBJ1-5,.,TRBV2,.,CASSEALRQSAQHF,TGTGCCAGCAGTGAAGCGCTTCGACAGTCAGCCCAGCATTTT
TRBJ2-7,once,TRBV12-5,TRBD1,CASGAGTGLNEQYF,TGTGCTAGTGGTGCCGGGACAGGTCTTAACGAGCAGTACTTC
TRBJ2-3,.,TRBV6-5,.,CASSYSLRGGPDTQYF,TGTGCCAGCAGTTACTCGCTGCGGGGCGGGCCAGATACGCAGTATTTT
TRBJ1-6,few,TRBV5-1,.,CASSLLGGTYNSPLHF,TGCGCCAGCAGCTTGCTTGGGGGAACCTATAATTCACCCCTCCACTTT